Listed below are T cell receptor beta chains from one sample, sequenced in a study of blood T cell repertoires in COVID-19. Assay: immunoSEQ multiplex PCR; the TCRdb copy retains only in-frame clones and omits some. The sample consists of around 72,000 clones, 82% of them appearing once. The sequencing sample was made of peripheral blood. The receptors were sampled from a woman aged 60-75 years with acute or convalescent COVID-19. Both conserved end residues are part of each CDR3. The D gene is left open where the match is weak. For some rows the clone size is stated as once, few or many, or as a class when expanded; others skip it.

size	V	D	J	CDR3	DNA
once	TRBV5-1	TRBD2	TRBJ2-3	CASSLDRGGGDTQYF	TGCGCCAGCAGCTTGGATCGGGGGGGAGGAGATACGCAGTATTTT
.	TRBV7-2	TRBD2	TRBJ2-3	CASSLESVSGGFTDTQYF	TGTGCCAGCAGCTTAGAATCTGTCAGCGGGGGGTTCACAGATACGCAGTATTTT
.	TRBV12-3/TRBV12-4	.	TRBJ1-5	CASSENRAQPQHF	TGTGCCAGCAGCGAGAACAGGGCACAGCCCCAGCATTTT
.	TRBV6-1	.	TRBJ1-6	CASSELYGETSPLHF	TGTGCCAGCAGTGAATTGTACGGAGAGACTTCACCCCTCCACTTT
.	TRBV6-5	TRBD2	TRBJ2-1	CASSYSGGRARAEQFF	TGTGCCAGCAGTTACTCGGGCGGGAGGGCCCGGGCTGAGCAGTTCTTC
once	TRBV7-2	TRBD1	TRBJ1-2	CASSPRGGTGAAGEGYTF	TGTGCCAGCAGCCCTAGGGGGGGGACAGGTGCGGCAGGGGAAGGCTACACCTTC
few	TRBV27	.	TRBJ2-7	CASSSGFQSEQYF	TGTGCCAGCAGTTCAGGGTTTCAGTCCGAGCAGTACTTC
.	TRBV6-1	.	TRBJ2-7	CASREGHLGAAYEQYF	TGTGCCAGCAGGGAAGGGCATTTGGGGGCGGCCTACGAGCAGTACTTC
.	TRBV28	.	TRBJ1-4	CASTGGIEKLFF	TGTGCCAGCACTGGCGGGATTGAAAAACTGTTTTTT
.	TRBV30	.	TRBJ2-5	CAWTARKRPQETQYF	TGTGCCTGGACCGCACGAAAGCGGCCCCAAGAGACCCAGTACTTC
.	TRBV5-4	TRBD1	TRBJ2-1	CASSLSAGGSYNEQFF	TGTGCCAGCAGCTTGAGCGCAGGGGGCTCCTACAATGAGCAGTTCTTC
.	TRBV7-9	.	TRBJ1-3	CASRPTSSGNTIYF	TGTGCCAGCAGACCAACAAGCTCTGGAAACACCATATATTTT
.	TRBV5-1	TRBD2	TRBJ2-2	CASSDPGLAGAPGELFF	TGCGCCAGCAGCGACCCGGGACTAGCGGGGGCCCCCGGGGAGCTGTTTTTT
.	TRBV5-1	TRBD2	TRBJ2-2	CASSLRGLAGTGELFF	TGCGCCAGCAGCTTGCGGGGACTAGCGGGCACCGGGGAGCTGTTTTTT
once	TRBV20-1	.	TRBJ2-3	CSASLNSRNLHRYAVF	TGCAGTGCTAGTTTAAATTCCCGTAACCTTCACAGATACGCAGTATTT
.	TRBV9	TRBD1	TRBJ1-5	CASSGDRDQPQHF	TGTGCCAGCAGCGGCGACAGGGATCAGCCCCAGCATTTT
.	TRBV7-2	TRBD1	TRBJ1-2	CASSLNSGGSYTF	TGTGCCAGCAGCTTAAACTCAGGGGGCAGCTACACCTTC
.	TRBV2	TRBD1	TRBJ1-2	CASSAGTGSSGYTF	TGTGCCAGCAGCGCCGGGACAGGGTCGAGTGGCTACACCTTC
.	TRBV24-1	.	TRBJ2-2	CATSDSRVTGRTGELFF	TGTGCCACCAGTGATTCCCGGGTAACCGGTCGTACCGGGGAGCTGTTTTTT
.	TRBV29-1	.	TRBJ1-2	CSVVDSGQNYGYTF	TGCAGCGTAGTCGATTCGGGACAAAACTATGGCTACACCTTC
.	TRBV9	.	TRBJ1-6	CASSPKGNSPLHF	TGTGCCAGCAGCCCCAAGGGGAATTCACCCCTCCACTTT
.	TRBV6-5	TRBD1	TRBJ1-2	CASSYRGQGVYGYTF	TGTGCCAGCAGTTATCGAGGACAGGGGGTCTATGGCTACACCTTC